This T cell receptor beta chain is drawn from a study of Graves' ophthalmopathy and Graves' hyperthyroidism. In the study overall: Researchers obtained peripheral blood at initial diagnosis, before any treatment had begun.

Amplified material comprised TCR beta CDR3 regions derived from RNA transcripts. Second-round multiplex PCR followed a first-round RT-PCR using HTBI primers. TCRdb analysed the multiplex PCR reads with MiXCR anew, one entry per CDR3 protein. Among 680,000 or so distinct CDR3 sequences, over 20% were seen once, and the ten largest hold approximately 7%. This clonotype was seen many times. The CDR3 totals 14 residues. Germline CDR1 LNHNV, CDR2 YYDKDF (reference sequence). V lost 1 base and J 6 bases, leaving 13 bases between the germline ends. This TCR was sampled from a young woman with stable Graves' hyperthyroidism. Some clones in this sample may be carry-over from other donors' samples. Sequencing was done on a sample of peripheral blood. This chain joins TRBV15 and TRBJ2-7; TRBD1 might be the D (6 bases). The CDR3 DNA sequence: TGTGCCACCAGCAGAGGGGGGCATTCTGGCGAGCAGTACTTC. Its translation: CATSRGGHSGEQYF.